This TCR beta chain was identified during a study of radiotherapy plus CTLA-4 blockade in lung cancer. Generated by immunoSEQ multiplex PCR, the TCRdb table keeps only in-frame clones and is missing some. The table includes about 97,000 clones, 65% to 75% detected once. Source: peripheral blood, taken from a patient treated with radiotherapy plus ipilimumab. This TCR came from a human donor with non-small cell lung cancer who had a partial response to radiotherapy plus ipilimumab. Some clones in this sample may be carry-over from other donors' samples.

CDR3 bases: TGTGCCAGCAGGGGGAGTTTTTCCACAGATACGCAGTATTTT. This gives the protein CASRGSFSTDTQYF. The chain carries TRBV5-4 and TRBJ2-3, with D possibly matching TRBD2 (5 bases). The V end was cut by 5 bases, the J end by 2 bases, with 12 bases between. CDR1 is SGHNT and CDR2 is YYREEE in the germline V gene (reference sequence). The CDR3 runs to 14 residues.